Below, 21 T cell receptor beta chains from the same sample are listed, as sequenced in a study of blood T cells in healthy people across ages (dated by TCRdb to 2015 to 2017). Libraries were made using 5' RACE. Sequencing took place on an Illumina HiSeq 2500. A second PCR of about 7 to 12 cycles was performed with a sample-barcoded 5' primer and a J-beta primer mix. TCRdb handled the public reads itself, with Q25 trimming in fastp and clone calling in MiXCR, and kept productive beta chains. Each CDR3 protein appears once, grouped with its most common genes and DNA. This sample holds about 930,000 distinct CDR3 sequences; almost 30% were observed only once. About 10% of the sample comes from the top ten. These data are also associated with another study on T cells of mothers and their children.

Sequenced input: blood. Every receptor here comes from a woman between 35 and 50 years old in good health.

J is TRBJ2-2 and V is TRBV9; tentative D call: TRBD1 (5 bases). Germline assignment: CDR1 SGDLS and CDR2 YYNGEE. This CDR3 has 15 residues. V gave up 2 bases and J gave up 0 bases, with 8 bases separating them. CDR3 coding DNA: TGTGCCAGCAGCGTGACAGATGCGAACACCGGGGAGCTGTTTTTT. Residues: CASSVTDANTGELFF.

Points on this clonotype: One base away lies a much larger clone, so this may be a sequencing read error. J is TRBJ1-5 and V is TRBV20-1; 8 bases line up with TRBD1. This CDR3 spans 14 amino acids. Germline lookup yields CDR1 DFQATT and CDR2 SNEGSKA (reference sequence). This chain's CDR3 is CSTRTGSGNQPQHF. CDR3 DNA: TGCAGTACTAGGACAGGGTCGGGCAATCAGCCCCAGCATTTT.

This clonotype appeared a few times. The chain is built from TRBV11-1 and TRBJ2-5; weak D call: TRBD1 (6 bases). The V end lost 6 bases, the J end lost 11 bases, and 22 bases lay between the germline ends. Per the germline V gene, CDR1 is SGHAT and CDR2 is FQDESV (reference sequence). The CDR3 length is 14 residues. The CDR3 DNA sequence: TGTGCCAGCAGTCCGGGACACTTCTACAATGAGCAGTACTTC. This codes for CASSPGHFYNEQYF.

This clonotype was counted at least ten times. The chain employs TRBV12-3 or TRBV12-4 and TRBJ2-3; 9 positions agree with TRBD2. The CDR3 sequence is 12 residues long. The J segment lost 12 bases and the V segment lost 4 bases, leaving 5 bases of the junction unmatched. The CDR3 sequence is CASSWSSGEQYF. The CDR3 DNA is TGTGCCAGCAGTTGGTCTAGCGGGGAACAGTATTTT.

A word on this clonotype: A much larger clone differs from this one at a single base, so this may be a read error. The chain couples TRBV15 to TRBJ1-1; possible D gene TRBD1, 5 bases. The CDR3 runs to 14 residues. V was pared by 5 bases and J by 0 bases, with 10 bases between. The germline gives CDR1 LNHNV, CDR2 YYDKDF (reference sequence). CDR3 in DNA: TGTGCCACCAGCCCACGGGGGATGAACACTGAAGCTTTCTTT. It yields the protein CATSPRGMNTEAFF.

The chain carries TRBV4-3 and TRBJ1-1, with TRBD1 matching over 10 bases. CDR3 size: 16 residues. Germline assignment: CDR1 LGHNA and CDR2 YSLEER. V was clipped by 1 base and J by 0 bases; unmatched bases: 2. The CDR3 loop reads CASSQGTGGVNTEAFF. The CDR3 nucleotides are TGCGCCAGCAGCCAAGGGACAGGGGGTGTGAACACTGAAGCTTTCTTT.

This clonotype has only a few counts. The rearrangement uses TRBV4-1 and TRBJ2-2, with D possibly TRBD2 on 7 matching bases. The CDR3 totals 14 residues. Trimming took off 5 bases at V and 8 bases at J, with 15 bases between the two ends. The V gene's germline CDR1 is MGHRA and CDR2 YSYEKL. The CDR3 region is CASSSWGGPGELFF. The CDR3 DNA reads as TGCGCCAGCAGCTCTTGGGGGGGGCCAGGGGAGCTGTTTTTT.

CDR3 residues: CASSVANRDQPQHF. The CDR3 nucleotides read TGTGCCAGCAGCGTAGCTAACAGGGATCAGCCCCAGCATTTT. The chain uses TRBV5-5 and TRBJ1-5; TRBD1 is a possible D gene (6 bases). The ends were cut back, 4 bases at V and 5 bases at J, with 13 bases in the middle. The germline V gene has CDR1 SGHKS and CDR2 YYEKEE (reference sequence). The length of the CDR3 is 14 residues.

In its sample, this clonotype was seen many times. J is TRBJ2-7 and V is TRBV5-1, with D maybe TRBD2 (5 bases). The CDR3 is made up of 15 amino acids. The germline CDR1 and CDR2 sequences are SGHRS and YFSETQ. The V and J ends lost 0 bases and 4 bases respectively, with 14 bases between them. The CDR3 DNA follows: TGCGCCAGCAGCTTGGAGAGGGCCATCCTGTACGAGCAGTACTTC. Translated: CASSLERAILYEQYF.

This clonotype was counted between two and nine times. The chain employs TRBV9 and TRBJ2-7; D unresolved. The CDR3 loop spans 16 amino acids. CDR1 and CDR2 (germline): SGDLS, YYNGEE. The V end was cut by 3 bases, the J end by 0 bases, with 16 bases between. This chain's CDR3 is CASSEGPELSSYEQYF. DNA of the CDR3: TGTGCCAGCAGCGAGGGTCCCGAACTGAGCTCCTACGAGCAGTACTTC.

The chain uses TRBV28 and TRBJ1-4; TRBD1 matches at 7 bases. CDR1 is MDHEN and CDR2 is SYDVKM in the germline V gene. V lost 5 bases and J lost 7; bases outside the gene matches: 7. This CDR3 has 14 amino acids. The CDR3 spells CASSLRDSSEKLFF. CDR3 bases: TGTGCCAGCAGTCTCAGGGACAGTAGTGAAAAACTGTTTTTT.

The genes are TRBV29-1 and TRBJ2-5, with D perhaps matching TRBD1 or TRBD2 (6 bases each). The length of the CDR3 is 15 residues. From germline, CDR1 is SQVTM and CDR2 ANQGSEA. V lost 1 base, J lost 3 bases, and 15 bases lay in between. CDR3 amino acids: CSVEGFVGGEETQYF. Written as DNA, the CDR3 is TGCAGCGTTGAAGGGTTTGTGGGGGGCGAAGAGACCCAGTACTTC.

This clonotype was counted ten times or more. For the CDR3, the DNA is TGTGCCAGCAGCTCACCGGGACAGGGGTCAGGGGAGACCCAGTACTTC. Translating it yields CASSSPGQGSGETQYF. The genes are TRBV7-2 and TRBJ2-5; 10 bases are a match to TRBD1. The V gene's germline CDR1 is SGHTA and CDR2 FQGNSA. V shed 4 bases and J 5 bases; nucleotides not matched to a gene: 10. The CDR3 runs 16 residues. Combining the CDR3 with reference TRBV7-2 and TRBJ2-5 gives the whole variable domain GAGVSQSPSNKVTEKGKDVELRCDPISGHTALYWYRQSLGQGLEFLIYFQGNSAPDKSGLPSDRFSAERTGGSVSTLTIQRTQQEDSAVYLCASSSPGQGSGETQYFGPGTRLLVL.

Only a few counts were recorded for this clonotype. The genes are TRBV28 and TRBJ1-4; D unresolved. The CDR3 totals 16 residues. V shed 3 bases and J shed 0 bases, with 11 bases lying between them. Germline CDR1 is MDHEN and CDR2 is SYDVKM. The CDR3 region is CASSLSGIATNEKLFF. CDR3 in DNA: TGTGCCAGCAGTTTGAGCGGAATTGCAACTAATGAAAAACTGTTTTTT.

The chain links TRBV12-3 or TRBV12-4 to TRBJ2-5, with 11 bases matching TRBD1. The V gene end was trimmed by 5 bases and the J gene end by 5 bases; junction bases not matched to a gene: 7. CDR3 length equals 15 residues. Written as DNA, the CDR3 is TGTGCCAGCAGTCCTCGGACAGGGGGCAAGGAGACCCAGTACTTC. Its translation is CASSPRTGGKETQYF.

Comments on this clonotype: A much larger clone is a single base away; this may be a read error. The chain is built from TRBV20-1 and TRBJ2-7; possibly TRBD1 for D (5 bases). This CDR3 contains 13 residues. Germline V gives CDR1 DFQATT, CDR2 SNEGSKA (reference sequence). The V end was cut by 5 bases, the J end by 3 bases, with 14 bases between. The CDR3 sequence is CSAQGRPNYEQYF. The CDR3 DNA is TGCAGTGCTCAGGGCAGGCCCAACTACGAGCAGTACTTC.

The CDR3 DNA sequence: TGTGCCAGCAGCTCGGGGGCTCCGGTAGATACGCAGTATTTT. This translates into CASSSGAPVDTQYF. The J gene is TRBJ2-3, the V gene TRBV28; D could derive from TRBD1 or TRBD2 (6 bases each). Germline V gives CDR1 MDHEN, CDR2 SYDVKM. CDR3 length equals 14 residues. The V and J ends lost 6 bases and 5 bases respectively, with 15 bases between them.

V and J are TRBV12-3 or TRBV12-4 and TRBJ2-7; the D gene is possibly TRBD1 (6 bases). The CDR3 consists of 16 residues. V was shortened by 2 bases and J by 6 bases, with 20 bases between the two germline ends. CDR3 sequence (DNA): TGTGCCAGCAGTTTATCGGTCGTGGCCCGAGGGGGCGAGCAGTACTTC. It encodes CASSLSVVARGGEQYF.

The sample holds many counts of this clonotype. V and J are TRBV10-3 and TRBJ2-7; 11 nucleotides match TRBD1. J lost 6 bases, V lost 1 base, and 2 bases had no gene match. The CDR3 consists of 14 residues. Germline lookup yields CDR1 ENHRY and CDR2 SYGVKD. CDR3 sequence: CAISEWGTGGEQYF. CDR3 coding DNA: TGTGCCATCAGTGAGTGGGGGACAGGGGGCGAGCAGTACTTC.

The V gene is TRBV20-1, the J gene TRBJ2-2; 8 bases line up with TRBD1. The germline V gene has CDR1 DFQATT and CDR2 SNEGSKA (reference sequence). The CDR3 consists of 14 residues. CDR3 bases: TGCAGGGCTCCGGACAGGGAGAAGAGCGGGGAGCTGTTTTTT. Translation gives CRAPDREKSGELFF.

The CDR3 protein is CASSPGAYRDGYTF. CDR3 nucleotide sequence: TGTGCCAGCAGCCCCGGGGCCTACCGAGATGGCTACACCTTC. This sequence joins TRBV7-9 and TRBJ1-2; a weak D match, TRBD1 (5 bases). V lost 5 bases and J 6 bases, leaving 16 bases between the germline ends. The CDR3 loop spans 14 amino acids. Germline V CDR1 and CDR2: SEHNR, FQNEAQ (reference sequence).